The sample holds one count of the clone carrying this TCR beta chain. The data belong to a study of CD8 T cells in Susac syndrome. The V gene's germline CDR1 is SGHDN and CDR2 FVKESK. V dropped 4 bases and J dropped 6; count of bases not matched to a gene: 5. There are 14 residues in the CDR3. An amount of RNA that ranged from roughly 0.5 to 1 ug was reverse transcribed with random hexamers. One entry per CDR3 protein, called by TCRdb with MiXCR from the immunoSEQ multiplex PCR reads. This sample has around 190,000 distinct CDR3 sequences, with around 94% found just once. The specimen sequenced was CD4+ T cells from PBMCs. J is TRBJ1-5 and V is TRBV14; 8 nucleotides agree with TRBD1. The receptor comes from a human donor with Susac syndrome. The CDR3 is CASSRQGIGQPQHF. The CDR3 coding sequence is TGTGCCAGCAGCCGACAGGGGATAGGTCAGCCCCAGCATTTT.